This is a list of T cell receptor beta chains from one sample in a study of Graves' ophthalmopathy and Graves' hyperthyroidism. Via MiXCR, TCRdb re-called the multiplex PCR reads, giving one row per CDR3 protein. The sample has roughly 1.1 million distinct CDR3 sequences, 35% to 40% seen once. The sequencing sample was made of peripheral blood or thyroid tissue (not recorded which). The receptors originated from an adult man with Graves' hyperthyroidism. CDR3s include the opening cysteine and the closing phenylalanine or tryptophan. The order of the fields is V gene, CDR3 protein.

V: TRBV7-9
CDR3: CASSLQNTEAFF

V: TRBV12-3/TRBV12-4
CDR3: CASSLQGGSYNSPLHF

V: TRBV29-1
CDR3: CSGDQGSQETQYF

V: TRBV12-3/TRBV12-4
CDR3: CASSSSGQGSYEQYF

V: TRBV15
CDR3: CATSRDRSGIQETQYF

V: TRBV29-1
CDR3: CSFLPEHEQYF

V: TRBV11-2
CDR3: CASSSGTGWEQYF

V: TRBV5-6
CDR3: CASSLMGGDITGELFF

V: TRBV5-6
CDR3: CASSFQGGAWNTEAFF

V: TRBV7-7
CDR3: CASSPGTGASEETQYF

V: TRBV20-1
CDR3: CSARDMIRTGQDQPQHF

V: TRBV6-2/TRBV6-3
CDR3: CASRLHPRRDTEAFF

V: TRBV4-3
CDR3: CASSQYEGGYEQTQYF

V: TRBV5-1
CDR3: CASSFRQGDGELFF

V: TRBV25-1
CDR3: CATHTIRGNNQPQHF

V: TRBV6-1
CDR3: CASSEDRGPQPQHF

V: TRBV20-1
CDR3: CSARDFPLAEGGDEKLFF

V: TRBV29-1
CDR3: CSARDTRSYEQYF

V: TRBV25-1
CDR3: CASSWAGLDTEAFF

V: TRBV7-9
CDR3: CAGRSLGTGDYEQYF

V: TRBV14
CDR3: CASSQAAGFYYTQYF

V: TRBV7-8
CDR3: CASSPRTGGLALHF

V: TRBV20-1
CDR3: CSATPGGHRTSYEQYF

V: TRBV29-1
CDR3: CSVGGARQETQYF

V: TRBV20-1
CDR3: CSAEHWEQYF

V: TRBV7-2
CDR3: CASSFSGGGREQYF

V: TRBV11-3
CDR3: CAGPLTGPEQPQHF

V: TRBV7-2
CDR3: CASSPYRRSSYEQYF

V: TRBV6-5
CDR3: CASSATARNTEAFF

V: TRBV7-8
CDR3: CASSQNPRSYVGYTF

V: TRBV25-1
CDR3: CASSDSGRGVEQYF

V: TRBV7-6
CDR3: CASSLDRGMNTEAFF

V: TRBV10-3
CDR3: CASRPQGYYGYTF

V: TRBV20-1
CDR3: CSARDPTGGLLRNQPQHF

V: TRBV9
CDR3: CASSVDRGAGELFF

V: TRBV7-9
CDR3: CASSSDRTIPYEQYF

V: TRBV11-1
CDR3: CASCTGTGGRNTEAFF

V: TRBV20-1
CDR3: CSALGGLEYGYTF

V: TRBV29-1
CDR3: CSVEEGERARGYTF

V: TRBV20-1
CDR3: CSAVRGADGYTF